This section outlines one T cell receptor (beta chain) sequence together with its context. It lacks a known antigen. The library was made by the immunoSEQ multiplex PCR assay. For the multiplex PCR, a mixture combining 60 forward primers for TCR Vbeta segments and 13 reverse primers for TCR Jbeta segments was used. The CDR3 region of rearranged TCR beta genes was amplified from genomic DNA by a multiplex PCR assay. On the Illumina HiSeq System, the amplified TCR beta libraries were sequenced as 87-base-pair reads. The source study handled its data this way. A later analysis counted tens of millions of unique TCR beta chains across the 550 to 700 repertoires, and 10 million to 12 million of these chains were shared by at least two donors. Raw reads were error-corrected and collapsed into unique sequences with a nearest-neighbor algorithm that merged closely related sequences to remove PCR and sequencing errors. CDR3 sequences were aligned to IMGT reference sequences to assign V, D and J gene segments. For a sequence to be retained, a match of at least six nucleotides to both a V gene segment and a J gene segment was required. A rearrangement was called productive if the CDR3 had no stop codons and remained in frame with V and J, and every other rearrangement was called non-productive. CDR3 was defined by IMGT convention, running from the second conserved V-encoded cysteine to the conserved J-encoded phenylalanine. Sequences without an unambiguous match to a single V gene segment were excluded from the earlier analysis of about 640 of the donors. In an earlier analysis of approximately 590 of the donors, V segments were called functional above 56.7% productive rearrangements and were called segregating when the between-donor standard deviation exceeded 5%. A statistical classification framework was developed to diagnose cytomegalovirus status using the catalog of TCR beta chain sequences. V and J gene assignment, in a later analysis, came from comparing TCR nucleotide sequences with IMGT/GENE-DB human TR gene sequences. The TCRdist pipeline was used in a later analysis to assign CDR3 sequences and most-parsimonious VDJ recombination scenarios. In a later analysis, each TCR beta chain was defined by its CDR3 amino acid sequence together with its V-gene family, and reads lacking a unique V-gene family were excluded. In a later analysis, around 650 highly shared, low-generation-probability nucleotide sequences were removed to address suspected cross-contamination and a sequencing artifact. In a later analysis, a clonal expansion index for each public chain was calculated from normalized within-repertoire ranks of inferred template counts. A later analysis computed generation probabilities with a VDJ recombination model fitted to out-of-frame rearrangements, and checked the results against IGoR. In a later analysis, TCR-TCR, TCR-HLA and TCR-CMV co-occurrence was scored with hypergeometric tests, and a repertoire-size bias correction was applied to TCR pairs. In a later analysis, false discovery rates were estimated by permuting HLA or CMV assignments 20 times. In a later analysis, co-occurring TCRs were grouped with DBSCAN, and TCRdist sequence similarity was added when clustering was performed within HLA-allele-positive subsets. For co-occurrence clustering, repertoires with fewer than 30,000 or more than 120,000 public chains were excluded, along with roughly 5 repertoires with anomalous nucleotide sharing. TCRdb carries this immuneACCESS record with in-frame sequences only. Its versions omit some clonotypes, under half of them owing to an unresolved V gene in the studies checked, with the rest unexplained. For V, J and clone size, that table is used; D and trimming come from the DNA. Per the sample table, the count is about 48,000 clones. The ten biggest clones cover approximately 1.2% of the sample.

In total, 666 healthy bone marrow donors made up the cohort. At the time of sampling, every cohort member was nominally healthy, though immune exposures that went unrecorded were likely present. The donor was CMV seronegative and belonged to the group of 350 or so seronegative cohort members. A peripheral blood sample was collected from each donor, and TCR beta sequencing was performed on peripheral blood mononuclear cells. The Qiagen DNeasy Blood Extraction Kit was used to extract genomic DNA from the blood cell samples. V sheds 0 bases and J sheds 2 bases, leaving 12 bases between their ends. From cysteine to phenylalanine, the CDR3 is 15 amino acids long. Left in the record is the CDR3 DNA by itself, 45 bases read in frame from the first base. Based on the germline V gene, the CDR1 and CDR2 sequences are SGDLS and YYNGEE. The sample belongs to a study of cytomegalovirus exposure and HLA in healthy donors (TCRdb year 2017). In terms of the full investigation: An earlier analysis of roughly 500 of the donors reported 276 Gb of sequence data and around 100 million unique TCR beta sequences obtained from some 170 million T cells. About 280 gigabases of sequencing data and approximately 91 million unique TCR sequences made up an early release that covered fewer than 650 HLA-typed donors. Of the 300 to 450 genotyped donors, roughly 80% fell in the genetic ancestry cluster associated with self-reported Caucasian donors. The study aimed to test whether cataloging public T cell receptors could reveal signatures of past pathogen exposure. The study profiled the T cell repertoires of about 640 subjects by immunosequencing and related them to cytomegalovirus serostatus. In addition to the first cohort of around 670 subjects, a separate validation cohort of 120 different subjects was used. The study combined high-throughput TCR immunosequencing, statistical association of individual TCRs with disease status, and machine learning to predict cytomegalovirus infection status. To study patterns of TCR occurrence, a later analysis re-analyzed previously published TCR beta repertoires from 600 to 750 donors and added high-resolution HLA genotyping. Rather than drawing on any new phenotypic data, the later analysis identified candidate immune exposures from TCR beta sequences and the way those sequences occurred across donors. In an earlier analysis of 500 to 650 of the donors, high-throughput TCR beta sequencing was used to judge whether each TCR beta V gene segment behaved as functional or pseudogenic. Donor age, sex, ethnicity and CMV serostatus were compiled together with the repertoire data. A later genetic analysis took genome-wide SNP genotypes for about three fifths of the 666 donors and used that subset as a discovery cohort. All discovery cohort repertoires had been generated using a single sequencing platform. Both class I and class II loci were covered by HLA typing, at four-digit resolution. The number of donors typed differed by locus, with roughly 620-640 for A, B, C, DRB1 and DQB1, more than 500 for DQA1, nearly 610 for DPA1, and around 460 for DPB1. Five DR-DQ haplotypes were handled as single units for association and clustering, since linkage in the cohort was strong. On average, roughly 250,000 unique TCR beta nucleotide sequences were sequenced per donor among some 420 genotyped donors of the cohort, with roughly 18% of those sequences being non-productive.

The study at large found these results: A few of the identified cytomegalovirus-associated TCR beta chains were confirmed in vitro to be specific for cytomegalovirus antigens. The study gave a list of 150 to 200 TCR beta chains associated with cytomegalovirus. The sequencing pipeline was judged likely to have produced a cluster of highly shared sequence variants as a technical artifact. At a false discovery rate of 0.05, a later analysis linked 15,000 to 20,000 TCR beta sequences to specific HLA alleles. Roughly uniform sequencing depth across donors was assumed in presence/absence analyses, although this assumption may not hold. Because the 87-base-pair reads could not distinguish some IMGT-functional V segments, including TRBV6-2 and TRBV6-3, those segments were excluded. In a later analysis, TCR association rates were found to vary across HLA loci, with the most associated TCRs seen for DRB1 alleles and the fewest for HLA-C alleles. A further reported finding was that TCR beta sequences accurately predicted the HLA-A and HLA-B alleles for most subjects in the first cohort. Because counts were too low, some 16 rarely observed V segments, including chromosome 9 orphons, were excluded from the earlier analysis of 587 of the donors. Only TCR beta chains were sequenced in this cohort, and the absence of alpha or paired-chain data limited detectable features. Most TCR sequences were seen in very few donors, while some public TCRs were found in many individuals. In a later analysis, several top co-occurrence clusters were reported to appear linked to parvovirus B19, influenza, CMV and Epstein-Barr virus. In a later analysis, HLA-associated TCR beta chains were found to be more clonally expanded and to have lower generation probabilities than equally common non-associated chains. Linkage disequilibrium might explain the correlated functional status among segregating V segments, but an unknown experimental factor could not be ruled out. The authors suggested that the approach could potentially be generalized to other disease states and immunological phenotypes. In an earlier analysis of more than 500 of the donors, most TCR beta V segments appeared in productive rearrangements about 87% or about 30% of the time, broadly matching IMGT annotations. The classifier was reported to diagnose cytomegalovirus status with high specificity and sensitivity in both the original and validation cohorts. Assigning TCR associations to individual alleles was difficult when HLA alleles, especially DR and DQ, strongly co-occurred. An association between a missense DCLRE1C variant and V-gene and J-gene trimming of TCR beta chains was found in a later genetic analysis and replicated in an independent cohort. Most CMV-associated TCR beta chains appeared to be HLA-restricted in a later analysis, and the HLA associations seemed to be driven largely by CMV exposure. In a later genetic analysis, fewer N-insertions in productive TCRs were reported among donors in an Asian-associated ancestry cluster than the approximately 670-donor mean. Because HLA typing was missing for some donors at each locus, association tests included only the typed subset. The only immune exposure information available for the cohort was CMV serostatus.

The sequence was obtained from a woman aged 40 to 50 in good health and CMV-seronegative. The sequenced sample consisted of PBMCs. The receptor chain draws on TRBV9 and TRBJ2-7, and the D gene may be TRBD2, 6 bases matching. The sequence in DNA is TGTGCCAGCAGCGTAGGTGGAGGGACGGCCTACGAGCAGTACTTC. This is translated as CASSVGGGTAYEQYF.